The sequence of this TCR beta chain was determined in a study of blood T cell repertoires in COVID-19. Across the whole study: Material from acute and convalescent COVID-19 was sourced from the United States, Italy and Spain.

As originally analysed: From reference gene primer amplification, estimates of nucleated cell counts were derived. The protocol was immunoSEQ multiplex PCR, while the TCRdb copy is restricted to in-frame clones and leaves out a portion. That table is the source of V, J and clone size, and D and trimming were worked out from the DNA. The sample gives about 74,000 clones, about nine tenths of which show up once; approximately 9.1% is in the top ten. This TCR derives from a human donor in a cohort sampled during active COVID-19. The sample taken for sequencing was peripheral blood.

The CDR3 nucleotides read TGTGCCAGCAGCAATAGGGGACAGGGGCTGAATTCACCCCTCCACTTT. It is translated as CASSNRGQGLNSPLHF. The chain recombines TRBV7-2 with TRBJ1-6, with TRBD1 matching 10 bases. The CDR3 covers 16 residues. Looked up from germline, CDR1 is SGHTA and CDR2 is FQGNSA. With 5 bases clipped from V and 7 bases from J, the junction kept 8 bases outside the gene matches. Full variable domain (missing parts from reference TRBV7-2 and TRBJ1-6): GAGVSQSPSNKVTEKGKDVELRCDPISGHTALYWYRQSLGQGLEFLIYFQGNSAPDKSGLPSDRFSAERTGGSVSTLTIQRTQQEDSAVYLCASSNRGQGLNSPLHFGNGTRLTVT.